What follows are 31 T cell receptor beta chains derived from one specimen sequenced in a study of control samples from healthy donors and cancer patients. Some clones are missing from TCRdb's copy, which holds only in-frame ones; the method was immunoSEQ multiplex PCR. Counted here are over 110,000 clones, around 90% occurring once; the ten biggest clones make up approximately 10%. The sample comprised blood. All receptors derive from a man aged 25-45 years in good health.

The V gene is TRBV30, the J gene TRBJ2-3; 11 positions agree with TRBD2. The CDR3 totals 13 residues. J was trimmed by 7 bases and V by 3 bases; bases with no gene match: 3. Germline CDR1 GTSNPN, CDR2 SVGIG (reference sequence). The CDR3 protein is CAWRTSGSYTQYF. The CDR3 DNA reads TGTGCCTGGAGAACTAGCGGGAGTTATACGCAGTATTTT.

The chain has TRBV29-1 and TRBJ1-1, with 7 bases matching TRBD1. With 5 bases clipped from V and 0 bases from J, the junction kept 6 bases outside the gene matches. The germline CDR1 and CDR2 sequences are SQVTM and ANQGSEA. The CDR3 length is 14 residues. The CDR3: CSVTGTVMNTEAFF. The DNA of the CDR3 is TGCAGCGTTACCGGGACAGTCATGAACACTGAAGCTTTCTTT.

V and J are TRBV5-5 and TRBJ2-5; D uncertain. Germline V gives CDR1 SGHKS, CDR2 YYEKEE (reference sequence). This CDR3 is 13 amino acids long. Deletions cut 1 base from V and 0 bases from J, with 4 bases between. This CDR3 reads CASSLLYQETQYF. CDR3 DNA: TGTGCCAGCAGCTTGTTGTACCAAGAGACCCAGTACTTC.

The CDR3 coding sequence is TGCGCCAGCAGCTGGAAGGGGGCCGGTGGTGAAAAACTGTTTTTT. Translating gives CASSWKGAGGEKLFF. The gene calls are TRBV5-1 and TRBJ1-4; 7 bases match TRBD1. The CDR3 totals 15 residues. Unmatched junction bases numbered 9, after V lost 3 bases and J lost 7 bases. Germline V lookup: CDR1 SGHRS, CDR2 YFSETQ.

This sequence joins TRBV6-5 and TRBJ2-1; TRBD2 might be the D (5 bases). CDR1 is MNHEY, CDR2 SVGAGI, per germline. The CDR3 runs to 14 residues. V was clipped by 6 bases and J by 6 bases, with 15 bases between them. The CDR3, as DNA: TGTGCCAGCAGGGGAGCGCTCTGGAGCAATGAGCAGTTCTTC. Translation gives CASRGALWSNEQFF.

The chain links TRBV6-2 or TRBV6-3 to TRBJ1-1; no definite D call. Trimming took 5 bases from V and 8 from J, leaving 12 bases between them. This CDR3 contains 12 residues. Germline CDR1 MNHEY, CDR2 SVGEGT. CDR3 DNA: TGTGCCAGCAGTATCCCGACCGGAGAAGCTTTCTTT. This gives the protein CASSIPTGEAFF.

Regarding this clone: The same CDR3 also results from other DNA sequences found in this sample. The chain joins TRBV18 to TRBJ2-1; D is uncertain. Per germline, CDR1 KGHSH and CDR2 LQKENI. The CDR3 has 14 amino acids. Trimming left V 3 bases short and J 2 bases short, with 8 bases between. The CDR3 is CASSPGYTYNEQFF. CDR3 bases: TGTGCCAGCTCACCTGGGTATACCTACAATGAGCAGTTCTTC.

This CDR3 reads CASSVAGGSETQYF. In nucleotides, the CDR3 is TGTGCCAGCTCGGTAGCGGGAGGATCAGAGACCCAGTACTTC. This sequence joins TRBV7-9 and TRBJ2-5; 10 bases align to TRBD2. The CDR3 consists of 14 residues. The germline V gene encodes CDR1 SEHNR and CDR2 FQNEAQ (reference sequence). Trimming removed 8 bases from V and 4 bases from J; junction bases left unmatched: 7.

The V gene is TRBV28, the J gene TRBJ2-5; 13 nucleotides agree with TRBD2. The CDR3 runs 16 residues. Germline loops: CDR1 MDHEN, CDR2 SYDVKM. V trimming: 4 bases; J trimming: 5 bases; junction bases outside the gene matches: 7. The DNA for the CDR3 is TGTGCCAGCAGTTCGCGGACTAGCGGGAGAGCCGAGACCCAGTACTTC. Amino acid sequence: CASSSRTSGRAETQYF. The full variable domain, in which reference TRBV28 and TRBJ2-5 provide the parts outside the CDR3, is DVKVTQSSRYLVKRTGEKVFLECVQDMDHENMFWYRQDPGLGLRLIYFSYDVKMKEKGDIPEGYSVSREKKERFSLILESASTNQTSMYLCASSSRTSGRAETQYFGPGTRLLVL.

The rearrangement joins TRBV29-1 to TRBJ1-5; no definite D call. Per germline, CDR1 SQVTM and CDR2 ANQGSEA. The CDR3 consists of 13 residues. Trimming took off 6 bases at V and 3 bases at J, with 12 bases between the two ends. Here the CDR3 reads CSVSDGNNQPQHF. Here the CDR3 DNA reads TGCAGCGTATCAGACGGAAACAATCAGCCCCAGCATTTT. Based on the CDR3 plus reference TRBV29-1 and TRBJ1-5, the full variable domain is SAVISQKPSRDICQRGTSLTIQCQVDSQVTMMFWYRQQPGQSLTLIATANQGSEATYESGFVIDKFPISRPNLTFSTLTVSNMSPEDSSIYLCSVSDGNNQPQHFGDGTRLSIL.

The DNA of the CDR3 is TGTGCCAGCAGCCGCCGATCCGGGACACTACACGAGCAGTACTTC. This gives the protein CASSRRSGTLHEQYF. The chain couples TRBV7-9 to TRBJ2-7, with D possibly TRBD1 on 6 matching bases. Trimming removed 5 bases at V and 5 bases at J, with 19 bases between. The CDR3 has 15 amino acids. Germline CDR1 SEHNR, CDR2 FQNEAQ (reference sequence).

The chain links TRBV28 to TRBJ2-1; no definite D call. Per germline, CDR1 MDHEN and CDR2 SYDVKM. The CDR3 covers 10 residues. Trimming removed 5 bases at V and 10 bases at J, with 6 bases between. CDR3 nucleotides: TGTGCCAGCAGTCGGGCAGAGCAGTTCTTC. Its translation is CASSRAEQFF.

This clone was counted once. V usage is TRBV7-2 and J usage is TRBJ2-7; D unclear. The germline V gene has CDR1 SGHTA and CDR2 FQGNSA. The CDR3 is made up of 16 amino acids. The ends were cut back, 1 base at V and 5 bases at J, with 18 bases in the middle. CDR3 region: CASSLERSRLRDEQYF. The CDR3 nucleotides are TGTGCCAGCAGCTTAGAACGCTCTCGGCTTCGCGACGAGCAGTACTTC.

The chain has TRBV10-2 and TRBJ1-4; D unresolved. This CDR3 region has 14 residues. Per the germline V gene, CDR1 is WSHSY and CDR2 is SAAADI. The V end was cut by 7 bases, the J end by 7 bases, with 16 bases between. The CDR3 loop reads CASTLGPSGEKLFF. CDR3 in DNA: TGCGCCAGCACCCTCGGGCCTTCCGGTGAAAAACTGTTTTTT.

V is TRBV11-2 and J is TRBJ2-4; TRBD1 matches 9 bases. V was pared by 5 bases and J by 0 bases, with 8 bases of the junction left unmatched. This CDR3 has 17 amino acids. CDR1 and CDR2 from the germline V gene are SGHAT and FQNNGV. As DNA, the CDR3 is TGTGCCAGCAGCAAAACCGGGACAGGGCTAGCCAAAAACATTCAGTACTTC. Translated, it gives CASSKTGTGLAKNIQYF. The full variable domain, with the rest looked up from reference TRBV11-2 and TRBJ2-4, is EAGVAQSPRYKIIEKRQSVAFWCNPISGHATLYWYQQILGQGPKLLIQFQNNGVVDDSQLPKDRFSAERLKGVDSTLKIQPAKLEDSAVYLCASSKTGTGLAKNIQYFGAGTRLSVL.

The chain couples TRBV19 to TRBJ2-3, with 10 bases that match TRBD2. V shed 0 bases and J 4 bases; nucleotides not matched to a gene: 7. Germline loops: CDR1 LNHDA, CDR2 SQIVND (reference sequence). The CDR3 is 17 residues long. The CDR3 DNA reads TGTGCCAGTAGTATAGATATTAGCGGGAGGTGGGCAGATACGCAGTATTTT. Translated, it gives CASSIDISGRWADTQYF.

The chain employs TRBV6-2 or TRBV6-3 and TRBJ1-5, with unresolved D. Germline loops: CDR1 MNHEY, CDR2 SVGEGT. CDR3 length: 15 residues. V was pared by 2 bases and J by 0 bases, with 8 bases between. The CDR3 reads CASSYGGVSNQPQHF. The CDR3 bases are TGTGCCAGCAGTTACGGTGGGGTTAGCAATCAGCCCCAGCATTTT.

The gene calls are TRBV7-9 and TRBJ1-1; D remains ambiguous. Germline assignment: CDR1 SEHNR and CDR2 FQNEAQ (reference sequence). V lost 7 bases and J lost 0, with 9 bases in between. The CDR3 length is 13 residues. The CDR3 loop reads CASTNILNTEAFF. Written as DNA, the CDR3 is TGTGCCAGCACCAATATTTTGAACACTGAAGCTTTCTTT.

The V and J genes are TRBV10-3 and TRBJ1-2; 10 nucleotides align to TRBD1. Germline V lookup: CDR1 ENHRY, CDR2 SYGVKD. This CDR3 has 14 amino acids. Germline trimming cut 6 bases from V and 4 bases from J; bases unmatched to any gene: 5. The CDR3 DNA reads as TGTGCCATCAGCGACAGGGGGCTTTTCTATGGCTACACCTTC. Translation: CAISDRGLFYGYTF.

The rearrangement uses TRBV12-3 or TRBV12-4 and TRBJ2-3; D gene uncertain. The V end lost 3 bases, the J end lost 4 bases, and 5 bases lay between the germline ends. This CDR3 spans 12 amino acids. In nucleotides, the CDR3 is TGTGCCAGCAGTTTTGGGCCAGATACGCAGTATTTT. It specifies CASSFGPDTQYF.

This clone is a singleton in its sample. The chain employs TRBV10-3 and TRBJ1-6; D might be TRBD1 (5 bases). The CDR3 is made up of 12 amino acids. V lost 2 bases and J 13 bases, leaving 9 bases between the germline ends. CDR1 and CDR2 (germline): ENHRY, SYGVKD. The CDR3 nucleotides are TGTGCCATCAGTGAGCGCCAGGGTCCCCTCCACTTT. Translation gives CAISERQGPLHF.

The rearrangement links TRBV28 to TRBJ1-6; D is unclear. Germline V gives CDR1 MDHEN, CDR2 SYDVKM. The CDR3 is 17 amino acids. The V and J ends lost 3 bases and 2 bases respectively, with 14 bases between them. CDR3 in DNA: TGTGCCAGCAGTTTTTCCAGCACTGCTGCCTATAATTCACCCCTCCACTTT. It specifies CASSFSSTAAYNSPLHF.

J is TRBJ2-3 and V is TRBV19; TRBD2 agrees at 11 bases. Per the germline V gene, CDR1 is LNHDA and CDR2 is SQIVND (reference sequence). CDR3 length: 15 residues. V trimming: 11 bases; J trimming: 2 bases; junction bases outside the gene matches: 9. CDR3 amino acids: CAASGTSGFTDTQYF. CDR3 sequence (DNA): TGTGCCGCGTCAGGGACTAGCGGCTTCACAGATACGCAGTATTTT.

CDR3 in amino acids: CSVGRSTNEKLFF. DNA of the CDR3: TGCAGCGTTGGGCGTTCAACTAATGAAAAACTGTTTTTT. The chain uses TRBV29-1 and TRBJ1-4; D is unclear. This CDR3 spans 13 amino acids. CDR1 and CDR2 (germline): SQVTM, ANQGSEA. V was shortened by 4 bases and J by 0 bases, with 6 bases between the two germline ends. Combining the CDR3 with reference TRBV29-1 and TRBJ1-4 gives the whole variable domain SAVISQKPSRDICQRGTSLTIQCQVDSQVTMMFWYRQQPGQSLTLIATANQGSEATYESGFVIDKFPISRPNLTFSTLTVSNMSPEDSSIYLCSVGRSTNEKLFFGSGTQLSVL.

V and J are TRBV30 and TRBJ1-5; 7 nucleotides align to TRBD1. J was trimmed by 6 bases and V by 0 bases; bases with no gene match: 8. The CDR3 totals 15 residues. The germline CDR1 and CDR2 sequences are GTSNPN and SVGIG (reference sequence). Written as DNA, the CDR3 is TGTGCCTGGAGTGTACTAGGGGGCGCGGGTCAGCCCCAGCATTTT. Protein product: CAWSVLGGAGQPQHF.

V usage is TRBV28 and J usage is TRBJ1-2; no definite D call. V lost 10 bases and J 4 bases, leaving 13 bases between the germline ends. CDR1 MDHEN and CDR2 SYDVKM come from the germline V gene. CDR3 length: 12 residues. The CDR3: CATQESGYGYTF. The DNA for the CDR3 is TGTGCCACCCAAGAATCTGGCTATGGCTACACCTTC.

CDR3 loop: CASSQGVSSTDTQYF. Written as DNA, the CDR3 is TGTGCCAGCAGCCAAGGAGTTTCTAGCACAGATACGCAGTATTTT. V gene TRBV14 combines with J gene TRBJ2-3; D is unresolved. The CDR3 spans 15 residues. Per germline, CDR1 SGHDN and CDR2 FVKESK. Trimming shortened V by 1 base and J by 0 bases, and 8 bases separated the two germline ends.

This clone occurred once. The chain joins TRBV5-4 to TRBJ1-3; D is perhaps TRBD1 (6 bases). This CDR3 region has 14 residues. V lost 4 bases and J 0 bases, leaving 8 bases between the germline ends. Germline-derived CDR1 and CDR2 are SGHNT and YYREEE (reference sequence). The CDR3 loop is CASSRDTSGNTIYF. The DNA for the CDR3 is TGTGCCAGCAGCCGGGACACCTCTGGAAACACCATATATTTT.

The CDR3 loop is CASSLSDSSGGSPLHF. The CDR3 DNA sequence: TGTGCCAGCAGCTTGTCCGACTCCTCCGGGGGTTCACCCCTCCACTTT. The chain has TRBV7-9 and TRBJ1-6; tentative D call: TRBD1 (5 bases). Looked up from germline, CDR1 is SEHNR and CDR2 is FQNEAQ (reference sequence). The length of the CDR3 is 16 residues. With 3 bases removed from V and 9 bases from J, the gap between germline ends came to 18 bases.

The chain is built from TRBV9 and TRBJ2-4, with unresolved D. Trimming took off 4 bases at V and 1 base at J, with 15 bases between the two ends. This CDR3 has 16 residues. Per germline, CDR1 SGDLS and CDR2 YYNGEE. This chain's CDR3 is CASSSDPAGAKNIQYF. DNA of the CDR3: TGTGCCAGCAGCTCAGACCCCGCCGGGGCCAAAAACATTCAGTACTTC.

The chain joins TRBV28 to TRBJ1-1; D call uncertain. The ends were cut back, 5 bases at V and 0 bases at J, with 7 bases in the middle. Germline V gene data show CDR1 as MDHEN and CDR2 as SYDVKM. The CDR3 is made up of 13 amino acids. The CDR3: CASSRNMNTEAFF. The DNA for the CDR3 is TGTGCCAGCAGTCGGAATATGAACACTGAAGCTTTCTTT.